This is a list of T cell receptor beta chains from one sample in a study of shared clonotypes between healthy human individuals. Only in-frame clones appear in the TCRdb table, and some are missing; sequencing was by immunoSEQ multiplex PCR. The data show 400,000 to 600,000 clones, with roughly 83% seen just once and roughly 13% held by the top ten. Material for sequencing was PBMCs. These receptors all stem from a woman aged 35 to 49 in good health. Some clones in this sample may be carry-over from other donors' samples. The CDR3 runs from the conserved cysteine through the conserved F or W. A D gene is named only where the DNA matches it firmly.

V gene	D gene	J gene	CDR3 protein	CDR3 DNA
TRBV5-1	TRBD1	TRBJ2-1	CASSWTGINEQFF	TGCGCCAGCAGCTGGACAGGAATCAATGAGCAGTTCTTC
TRBV14	.	TRBJ2-7	CASSPERRAGREPPEQYF	TGTGCCAGCAGCCCAGAACGTCGGGCGGGAAGGGAACCCCCCGAGCAGTACTTC
TRBV19	.	TRBJ2-6	CASSYRGGRSGANVLTF	TGTGCCAGTAGTTACCGGGGAGGACGGTCTGGGGCCAACGTCCTGACTTTC
TRBV11-2	.	TRBJ2-1	CASSPSLGPYNEQFF	TGTGCCAGCAGCCCTTCCCTGGGCCCCTACAATGAGCAGTTCTTC
TRBV30	.	TRBJ1-4	CAWNRPGDNEKLFF	TGTGCCTGGAACCGCCCGGGTGATAATGAAAAACTGTTTTTT
TRBV14	.	TRBJ2-7	CASSQASSGYEQYF	TGTGCCAGCAGCCAAGCCTCATCTGGCTACGAGCAGTACTTC
TRBV11-3	.	TRBJ2-1	CASSLALYNEQFF	TGTGCCAGCAGCCTAGCGCTCTACAATGAGCAGTTCTTC
TRBV18	.	TRBJ1-2	CAGQERDSRERGYTF	TGTGCCGGTCAGGAGCGGGACTCTCGCGAGAGAGGCTACACCTTC
TRBV18	.	TRBJ2-6	CASSPGPPASGANVLTF	TGTGCCAGCTCACCGGGACCCCCGGCCTCTGGGGCCAACGTCCTGACTTTC
TRBV7-9	TRBD1	TRBJ1-1	CASSLRGGGSEAFF	TGTGCCAGCAGCTTACGGGGAGGGGGCTCTGAAGCTTTCTTT
TRBV5-6	.	TRBJ1-4	CASSLGYRNEKLFF	TGTGCCAGCAGCTTGGGGTACCGTAATGAAAAACTGTTTTTT
TRBV5-1	.	TRBJ2-7	CASSSGLTNPYEQYF	TGCGCCAGCAGCTCTGGTCTGACAAACCCCTACGAGCAGTACTTC
TRBV13	.	TRBJ2-2	CASSLPGRNTGELFF	TGTGCCAGCAGCTTACCTGGCCGGAACACCGGGGAGCTGTTTTTT
TRBV28	.	TRBJ2-1	CASSLAGGPYNEQFF	TGTGCCAGCAGTTTGGCTGGGGGGCCCTACAATGAGCAGTTCTTC
TRBV7-6	.	TRBJ2-7	CASSLESGDYEQYF	TGTGCCAGCAGCTTAGAATCGGGGGACTACGAGCAGTACTTC
TRBV27	.	TRBJ2-7	CASSLWGSYEQYF	TGTGCCAGCAGTTTATGGGGTAGCTACGAGCAGTACTTC
TRBV6-6	.	TRBJ1-1	CASSYTTGTEAFF	TGTGCCAGCAGTTACACGACAGGAACTGAAGCTTTCTTT
TRBV6-4	.	TRBJ1-4	CASSDFGGEKLFF	TGTGCCAGCAGTGACTTTGGAGGTGAAAAACTGTTTTTT
TRBV5-1	.	TRBJ2-2	CASGAGSTGELFF	TGCGCCAGCGGCGCGGGTTCCACCGGGGAGCTGTTTTTT
TRBV7-2	TRBD1	TRBJ1-2	CASSLGGTANYGYTF	TGTGCCAGCAGCTTAGGGGGGACAGCCAACTATGGCTACACCTTC
TRBV5-4	TRBD2	TRBJ2-2	CASSSLASGRALAGELFF	TGTGCCAGCAGCTCGTTAGCTAGCGGGAGGGCCCTCGCCGGGGAGCTGTTTTTT
TRBV7-2	TRBD2	TRBJ2-1	CASTLTSGSTYNEQFF	TGTGCCAGCACCCTAACTAGCGGGAGTACCTACAATGAGCAGTTCTTC
TRBV7-9	TRBD1	TRBJ2-7	CASSARTGSSYEQYF	TGTGCCAGCAGCGCCCGGACAGGGAGCTCCTACGAGCAGTACTTC